This TCR beta chain was recovered during a study of T cell responses to AZD1222 COVID-19 vaccine. Study-level results: There were mostly white British donors and more females than males, and clonal diversity was possibly underestimated.

Trimming shortened V by 6 bases and J by 10 bases, and 18 bases separated the two germline ends. Germline-derived CDR1 and CDR2 are MDHEN and SYDVKM. This CDR3 is 13 amino acids long. Produced via immunoSEQ multiplex PCR; TCRdb's table is partial and in-frame only. Here the sample spans tens of thousands of clones, about 92% being singletons. About this clone: No antigen is known for it.

Material: peripheral blood, obtained on day 0 of AZD1222 vaccination. This chain joins TRBV28 and TRBJ1-1; D is possibly TRBD1 (5 bases). The receptor was isolated from an adult in good health. The CDR3 sequence is CASSREGLWGAFF. The CDR3 nucleotides are TGTGCCAGCAGCAGGGAGGGCCTCTGGGGAGCTTTCTTT.